These T cell receptor beta chains were read from a single sample in a study of control samples from healthy donors and cancer patients. Sequencing used immunoSEQ multiplex PCR; TCRdb keeps in-frame clones, though not all of them. The table records around 76,000 clones, around 90% of them present only once. The sample consisted of PBMCs. Receptor source: a woman aged 45-65 years with colorectal cancer. Each CDR3 is given with its conserved first and last residue. D genes are given only for firm matches. The size of a clone is reported for some rows only, either as once, few or many, or as a class for expanded clones.

DNA: TGTGCCAGCAGCTCTGGGGATAGGGCCCCGGCTTTCTTT; CDR3: CASSSGDRAPAFF; J: TRBJ1-1; size: -; D: -; V: TRBV5-4
DNA: TGTGCCAGCAGTGAACGGATGAACACTGAAGCTTTCTTT; CDR3: CASSERMNTEAFF; J: TRBJ1-1; size: once; D: -; V: TRBV2
DNA: TGTGCCAGCAGTTACGCCGGGGCGAGAATTCAAGAGACCCAGTACTTC; CDR3: CASSYAGARIQETQYF; J: TRBJ2-5; size: -; D: -; V: TRBV6-2/TRBV6-3
DNA: TGTGCCATCAGGGAGGACAGGGGTGTGACCGGGGAGCTGTTTTTT; CDR3: CAIREDRGVTGELFF; J: TRBJ2-2; size: -; D: TRBD1; V: TRBV10-3
DNA: TGTGCCAGCAGGCTCCCCAATCAGCCCCAGCATTTT; CDR3: CASRLPNQPQHF; J: TRBJ1-5; size: -; D: -; V: TRBV12-3/TRBV12-4
DNA: TGTGCCAGCAGCGCCGACAGTAGCACAGATACGCAGTATTTT; CDR3: CASSADSSTDTQYF; J: TRBJ2-3; size: once; D: -; V: TRBV7-9
DNA: TGTGCCAGCAGTGAAGAGGGGACAGGGATTATTGAAGCTTTCTTT; CDR3: CASSEEGTGIIEAFF; J: TRBJ1-1; size: once; D: TRBD1; V: TRBV6-1
DNA: TGTGCCAGTAGTATGGGCAAGAACTATGGCTACACCTTC; CDR3: CASSMGKNYGYTF; J: TRBJ1-2; size: -; D: -; V: TRBV19
DNA: TGTGCCAGCAGCTGGGCTCGGGGAACTTCCTACAATGAGCAGTTCTTC; CDR3: CASSWARGTSYNEQFF; J: TRBJ2-1; size: -; D: -; V: TRBV5-8
DNA: TGTGCCAGCAGCCTACAAGCGGGGGTTAGCACAGATACGCAGTATTTT; CDR3: CASSLQAGVSTDTQYF; J: TRBJ2-3; size: once; D: TRBD2; V: TRBV7-2
DNA: TGTGCCAGCAGCTTGCAAGGGACATACTACAATGAGCAGTTCTTC; CDR3: CASSLQGTYYNEQFF; J: TRBJ2-1; size: -; D: -; V: TRBV5-4
DNA: TGTGCCAGCAGCTACTTAGAAGGGGAGCTGTTTTTT; CDR3: CASSYLEGELFF; J: TRBJ2-2; size: -; D: -; V: TRBV3-1/TRBV3-2
DNA: TGCAGCGTTGGGGCGGGGGTAGGATCACCCCTCCACTTT; CDR3: CSVGAGVGSPLHF; J: TRBJ1-6; size: -; D: -; V: TRBV29-1